The rows below give T cell receptor beta chains drawn from one sample of a study of blood T cell repertoires in COVID-19. Produced via immunoSEQ multiplex PCR; TCRdb's table is partial and in-frame only. Of 150,000 to 170,000 clones detected, 65% to 90% appear once; the ten largest clones hold 12%. The material sequenced was peripheral blood. The receptors stem from a woman in her fifties or sixties with COVID-19, enrolled during active disease. The CDR3 runs from the conserved cysteine through the conserved F or W. A D gene is named only where the DNA matches it firmly. The size of a clone is reported for some rows only, either as once, few or many, or as a class for expanded clones.

D: NA
V: TRBV9
J: TRBJ1-2
size: NA
DNA: TGTGCCAGCAGCGTAGGAGCGGGTAATTATGGCTACACCTTC
CDR3: CASSVGAGNYGYTF

D: TRBD2
V: TRBV9
J: TRBJ2-5
size: NA
DNA: TGTGCCAGCAGCCGACTAGCGGGGCAAGAGACCCAGTACTTC
CDR3: CASSRLAGQETQYF

D: TRBD1
V: TRBV12-5
J: TRBJ1-6
size: NA
DNA: TGTGCTAGTGGTTTGGGCGACAGGGAGACACCCCTCCACTTT
CDR3: CASGLGDRETPLHF

D: TRBD2
V: TRBV15
J: TRBJ2-1
size: NA
DNA: TGTGCCACCTCTAGCGGGAGTTCCCTAGGGTTCTTC
CDR3: CATSSGSSLGFF

D: TRBD2
V: TRBV27
J: TRBJ2-2
size: NA
DNA: TGTGCCAGCAGCTCGCCGGGACTAGCGGGGGGCTCGAGCACCGGGGAGCTGTTTTTT
CDR3: CASSSPGLAGGSSTGELFF

D: NA
V: TRBV16
J: TRBJ1-5
size: NA
DNA: TGTGCCAGCAGCCTCAGGGGACGTCAGCCCCAGCATTTT
CDR3: CASSLRGRQPQHF

D: NA
V: TRBV6-5
J: TRBJ1-4
size: NA
DNA: TGTGCCAGCAGTTACGGGGGGGTTTCAAAACTGTTTTTT
CDR3: CASSYGGVSKLFF

D: TRBD2
V: TRBV18
J: TRBJ2-2
size: few
DNA: TGTGCCAGCTCACCACCCGGGAGGCACACCGGGGAGCTGTTTTTT
CDR3: CASSPPGRHTGELFF

D: TRBD2
V: TRBV3-1/TRBV3-2
J: TRBJ2-1
size: NA
DNA: TGTGCCAGCAGCCAAGATCGGCTAGCGGGGGCCAATGAGCAGTTCTTC
CDR3: CASSQDRLAGANEQFF

D: NA
V: TRBV19
J: TRBJ2-3
size: NA
DNA: TGTGCCAGTACCTTGGGGGGGGCCAACACAGATACGCAGTATTTT
CDR3: CASTLGGANTDTQYF

D: TRBD2
V: TRBV2
J: TRBJ2-7
size: NA
DNA: TGTGCCAGCGAATACGGACTAGCGGGAGGAGAGCAGTACTTC
CDR3: CASEYGLAGGEQYF

D: NA
V: TRBV5-4
J: TRBJ1-3
size: NA
DNA: TGCGCCAGCAGCTTGGGGCAAAATGGAAACACCATATATTTT
CDR3: CASSLGQNGNTIYF

D: NA
V: TRBV5-6
J: TRBJ2-2
size: NA
DNA: TGTGCCAGCAGCTTGGCCCTGGGACTTAACACCGGGGAGCTGTTTTTT
CDR3: CASSLALGLNTGELFF

D: NA
V: TRBV5-1
J: TRBJ1-2
size: NA
DNA: TGCGCCAGCAGTTCAAACAGGCCTACTAACTATGGCTACACCTTC
CDR3: CASSSNRPTNYGYTF

D: NA
V: TRBV28
J: TRBJ2-3
size: NA
DNA: TGTGCCAGCAGTTTAGTGCAGGGCGGCACAGATACGCAGTATTTT
CDR3: CASSLVQGGTDTQYF

D: TRBD1
V: TRBV7-9
J: TRBJ1-2
size: NA
DNA: TGTGCCAGCAGCCCGTTTCAGGGGGCCCGCCTGGAAGATGGCTACACCTTC
CDR3: CASSPFQGARLEDGYTF

D: NA
V: TRBV15
J: TRBJ2-3
size: NA
DNA: TGTGCCACCAGCAGCAGCCCGGGGGGCACAGATACGCAGTATTTT
CDR3: CATSSSPGGTDTQYF

D: NA
V: TRBV15
J: TRBJ2-4
size: few
DNA: TGTGCCACCAGCAGAGAGGTCAGTGCCCTGAACATTCAGTACTTC
CDR3: CATSREVSALNIQYF

D: NA
V: TRBV3-1/TRBV3-2
J: TRBJ1-2
size: few
DNA: TGTGCCAGCAGCCAAGCAGGGATCGGCTATGGCTACACCTTC
CDR3: CASSQAGIGYGYTF

D: TRBD1
V: TRBV7-6
J: TRBJ1-2
size: NA
DNA: TGTGCCAGCAGCTCCGGGACAGGGAACTATGGCTACACCTTC
CDR3: CASSSGTGNYGYTF

D: NA
V: TRBV6-6
J: TRBJ1-3
size: once
DNA: TGTGCCAGCAGTCGACCCGGGACAAACTCTGGAAACACCATATATTTT
CDR3: CASSRPGTNSGNTIYF

D: NA
V: TRBV30
J: TRBJ2-2
size: NA
DNA: TGTGCCTGGAGTCCCGGGGACACCCACACCGGGGAGCTGTTTTTT
CDR3: CAWSPGDTHTGELFF

D: TRBD1
V: TRBV29-1
J: TRBJ2-7
size: NA
DNA: TGCAGCGTCCTACAGGGGGCAGGGTCCTACGAGCAGTACTTC
CDR3: CSVLQGAGSYEQYF

D: TRBD1
V: TRBV19
J: TRBJ1-4
size: NA
DNA: TGTGCCAGTAGTATCCTGACAGGGACGGGTGAAAAACTGTTTTTT
CDR3: CASSILTGTGEKLFF

D: TRBD2
V: TRBV11-2
J: TRBJ2-1
size: once
DNA: TGTGCCAGCAGCCACGGGACTAGCGGGAACTACAATGAGCAGTTCTTC
CDR3: CASSHGTSGNYNEQFF

D: TRBD1
V: TRBV7-9
J: TRBJ2-7
size: NA
DNA: TGTGCCAGCAGCCACCGGGACAGGGGGGAAGGGGAGCAGTACTTC
CDR3: CASSHRDRGEGEQYF

D: TRBD1
V: TRBV18
J: TRBJ1-1
size: NA
DNA: TGTGCCAGCTCGCCGGGACAGGGATTGACTGAAGCTTTCTTT
CDR3: CASSPGQGLTEAFF

D: NA
V: TRBV3-1/TRBV3-2
J: TRBJ1-6
size: NA
DNA: TGTGCCAGCAGCCAAGATTACCACAACTCACCCCTCCACTTT
CDR3: CASSQDYHNSPLHF

D: NA
V: TRBV7-8
J: TRBJ1-1
size: NA
DNA: TGTGCCAGCAGCTTAGCGAAAGGGGAAAGCACTGAAGCTTTCTTT
CDR3: CASSLAKGESTEAFF

D: TRBD2
V: TRBV5-1
J: TRBJ2-5
size: few
DNA: TGCGCCAGCAGCCCGACCCCGGGTAGCGGGAGAGAGACCCAGTACTTC
CDR3: CASSPTPGSGRETQYF

D: NA
V: TRBV6-5
J: TRBJ1-1
size: NA
DNA: TGTGCCAGCAGTCGACAGGTGAACACTGAAGCTTTCTTT
CDR3: CASSRQVNTEAFF

D: TRBD1
V: TRBV29-1
J: TRBJ1-3
size: NA
DNA: TGCAGCGTTGAAGAGAGGAGGGGGCCTGGAAACACCATATATTTT
CDR3: CSVEERRGPGNTIYF

D: TRBD1
V: TRBV2
J: TRBJ1-5
size: NA
DNA: TGTGCCAGCAGTTCGGACAGGAACCCTAATCAGCCCCAGCATTTT
CDR3: CASSSDRNPNQPQHF

D: NA
V: TRBV4-1
J: TRBJ2-3
size: NA
DNA: TGCGCCAGCAGCCAGGCGGTCGGAGATACGCAGTATTTT
CDR3: CASSQAVGDTQYF

D: NA
V: TRBV6-5
J: TRBJ2-1
size: NA
DNA: TGTGCCAGCAGTTCCCTAGGTGGTCTTTACAATGAGCAGTTCTTC
CDR3: CASSSLGGLYNEQFF